A single sample is the source of the 2 T cell receptor beta chains below, sequenced in a study of T-cell reconstitution after alpha-beta-depleted transplantation in children. This sample's TCRbeta library carried unique molecular identifier barcodes. TCRdb reprocessed the PCR reads with MiXCR, giving one entry per CDR3 protein. Here the sample spans some 130,000 distinct CDR3 sequences, about a tenth being singletons. Sequences were derived from PBMCs, mostly from graft donor cells, sampled 180 days after TCRalphabeta/CD19-depleted stem cell transplant. Source of these receptors: a girl in the first two years of life who had a stem cell transplant for combined immunodeficiency, so the T cells may come from the graft donor.

The chain links TRBV4-3 to TRBJ2-5; 9 bases match TRBD2. Germline V gene sequence: CDR1 LGHNA, CDR2 YSLEER. After removal of 3 bases from V and 4 bases from J, the junction contained 6 bases not matched to a gene. The CDR3 has 15 residues. Here the CDR3 reads CASSQRGGARETQYF. DNA for the CDR3: TGCGCCAGCAGCCAGCGGGGGGGCGCCCGAGAGACCCAGTACTTC.

This clonotype came up a few times. The chain links TRBV18 to TRBJ1-1; 7 nucleotides agree with TRBD1. The CDR3 contains 18 residues. CDR1 KGHSH and CDR2 LQKENI come from the germline V gene. V shed 3 bases and J 1 base; nucleotides not matched to a gene: 14. The DNA of the CDR3 is TGTGCCAGCTCACCGAGAACTAGAGCGACAGGGTGGAACACTGAAGCTTTCTTT. Protein sequence: CASSPRTRATGWNTEAFF.